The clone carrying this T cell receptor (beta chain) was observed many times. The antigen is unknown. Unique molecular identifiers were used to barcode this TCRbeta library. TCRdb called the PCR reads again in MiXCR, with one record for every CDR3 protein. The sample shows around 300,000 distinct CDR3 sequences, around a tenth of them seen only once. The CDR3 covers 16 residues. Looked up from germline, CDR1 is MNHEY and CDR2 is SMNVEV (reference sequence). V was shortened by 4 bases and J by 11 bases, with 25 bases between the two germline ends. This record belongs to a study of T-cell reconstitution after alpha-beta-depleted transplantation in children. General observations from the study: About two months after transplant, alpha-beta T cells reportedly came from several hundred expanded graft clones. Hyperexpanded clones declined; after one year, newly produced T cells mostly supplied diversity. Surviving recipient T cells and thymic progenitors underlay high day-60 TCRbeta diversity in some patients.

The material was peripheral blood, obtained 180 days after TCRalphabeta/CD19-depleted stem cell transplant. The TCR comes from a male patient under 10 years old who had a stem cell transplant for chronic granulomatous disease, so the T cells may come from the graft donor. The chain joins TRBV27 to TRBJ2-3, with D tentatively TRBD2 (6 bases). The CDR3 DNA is TGTGCCAGCAGTTCGACCCGGGACCCCTGGAGGGTTAAGCAGTATTTT. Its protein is CASSSTRDPWRVKQYF.